This T cell receptor (beta chain) derives from a study of T cell responses to AZD1222 COVID-19 vaccine. On the study more broadly: Second doses at about 4 or about 12 weeks were pooled. Study-level findings and limits: Just 5 to 7 people given AZD1222 tested seropositive at baseline. White British people made up most donors, females outnumbered males, and clonal diversity was possibly underestimated.

Sequencing used immunoSEQ multiplex PCR; TCRdb keeps in-frame clones, though not all of them. The table includes 110,000 to 150,000 clones, 85% to 90% detected once. This CDR3 spans 15 amino acids. After removal of 3 bases from V and 8 bases from J, the junction contained 12 bases not matched to a gene. In germline, CDR1 is KGHSH, CDR2 LQKENI. Notes on this clone: Its specificity is not known.

The clonotype originates from an adult in good health. This chain uses TRBV18 with TRBJ1-2; 7 nucleotides match TRBD1. The specimen comprised peripheral blood, sampled on day 0 of AZD1222 vaccination. In nucleotides, the CDR3 is TGTGCCAGCTCACCCGGTGGCAGGGGGAGCCGAGGCTACACCTTC. Protein: CASSPGGRGSRGYTF. The whole variable domain, filled in from reference TRBV18 and TRBJ1-2, reads NAGVMQNPRHLVRRRGQEARLRCSPMKGHSHVYWYRQLPEEGLKFMVYLQKENIIDESGMPKERFSAEFPKEGPSILRIQQVVRGDSAAYFCASSPGGRGSRGYTFGSGTRLTVV.